The present T cell receptor (beta chain) was sequenced within a study of blood T cell repertoires in COVID-19. About the study: The samples span acute and convalescent COVID-19 from the United States, Italy and Spain.

In its sample, this clone was seen a few times. Germline V gene lookup returns CDR1 MNHEY and CDR2 SVGAGI. This CDR3 spans 14 amino acids. Trimming shortened V by 7 bases and J by 2 bases, and 15 bases separated the two germline ends. Produced via immunoSEQ multiplex PCR; TCRdb's table is partial and in-frame only. In the table there are about 100,000 clones, roughly 71% of which are singletons. The specimen was peripheral blood. The V and J genes are TRBV6-5 and TRBJ2-7, with a possible D match to TRBD1 (5 bases). The sequence derives from a man older than 75 with acute or convalescent COVID-19. In DNA, the CDR3 is TGTGCCAGCAAAAGGGTGCAGGGAACCTACGAGCAGTACTTC. This sequence encodes CASKRVQGTYEQYF.